A single sample gave rise to the 17 T cell receptor beta chains below, sequenced in a study of cytomegalovirus exposure and HLA in healthy donors. PCR primers comprised 60 Vbeta and 13 Jbeta primers. Sequencing was performed with immunoSEQ multiplex PCR; in TCRdb, only in-frame clones are kept and a portion is missing. Of 80,000 or so clones in the sample, more than 75% were seen once. The sample comprised PBMCs. The receptor set was obtained from a male donor in good health and CMV-seropositive.

A few counts support this clone. This CDR3 reads CASSVDGSFTYEQYF. CDR3 nucleotide sequence: TGTGCCAGCAGCGTAGACGGTAGCTTTACCTACGAGCAGTACTTC. The chain joins TRBV9 to TRBJ2-7; D unclear. The CDR3 runs 15 residues. The V end lost 0 bases, the J end lost 2 bases, and 12 bases lay between the germline ends. CDR1 SGDLS and CDR2 YYNGEE come from the germline V gene.

The V and J genes are TRBV27 and TRBJ1-5, with TRBD1 matching over 7 bases. Germline CDR1 reads MNHEY; CDR2 reads SMNVEV (reference sequence). The V and J ends lost 5 bases and 2 bases, in that order; junction bases with no gene match: 12. There are 17 residues in the CDR3. The CDR3 coding sequence is TGTGCCAGCAGTCCCGGGACAGTGGGTATGCGCAATCAGCCCCAGCATTTT. This translates into CASSPGTVGMRNQPQHF.

In this sample, this clone turned up once. V gene TRBV21-1 combines with J gene TRBJ1-5; the table calls TRBD1, which could not be checked here. TRBV21-1 is described as a pseudogene. The CDR3 covers 18 residues. The CDR3 sequence is CASSNPWTGGLGNQPQHF. CDR3 DNA sequence: TGTGCCAGCAGCAACCCATGGACAGGGGGTTTGGGCAATCAGCCCCAGCATTTT.

This sequence joins TRBV6-5 and TRBJ1-4; TRBD1 matches 8 bases. J lost 7 bases, V lost 5 bases, and 6 bases had no gene match. Per germline, CDR1 MNHEY and CDR2 SVGAGI. CDR3 length: 14 amino acids. The CDR3 here is CASSPGGVVEKLFF. CDR3 DNA sequence: TGTGCCAGCAGTCCAGGGGGCGTCGTTGAAAAACTGTTTTTT.

The chain employs TRBV7-9 and TRBJ2-5; 9 nucleotides agree with TRBD1. The germline gives CDR1 SEHNR, CDR2 FQNEAQ (reference sequence). The CDR3 sequence is 14 residues long. Trimming at V came to 7 bases and at J to 3 bases, leaving 6 bases not matched to a gene. This CDR3 is CASTPGQGEETQYF. The CDR3 DNA is TGTGCCAGCACTCCGGGACAGGGCGAAGAGACCCAGTACTTC.

The V call is TRBV5-5, the J call TRBJ1-2; D is undetermined. V was trimmed by 0 bases and J by 0 bases, leaving 9 bases between them. CDR3 length equals 15 residues. Germline values: CDR1 SGHKS, CDR2 YYEKEE (reference sequence). The CDR3 spells CASSLVVVTNYGYTF. The CDR3 DNA sequence: TGTGCCAGCAGCTTGGTGGTAGTAACTAACTATGGCTACACCTTC.

The CDR3 DNA follows: TGTGCCAGCAAGACCGGGACAGGGGGCTACGAGCAGTACTTC. This gives the protein CASKTGTGGYEQYF. The chain combines TRBV6-1 with TRBJ2-7; TRBD1 matches 11 bases. V lost 7 bases to trimming and J lost 3 bases; unmatched junction nucleotides: 5. CDR3 length: 14 residues. Germline V gives CDR1 MNHNS, CDR2 SASEGT.

This clone was recorded once. V is TRBV30 and J is TRBJ2-1; 12 positions agree with TRBD2. Germline CDR1 and CDR2: GTSNPN and SVGIG (reference sequence). V shed 5 bases and J 0 bases; nucleotides not matched to a gene: 14. The CDR3 totals 19 residues. The CDR3 nucleotides are TGTGCCTGGGGTCAACTAGCGGGGGGCAGAAGGAGCTCCTACAATGAGCAGTTCTTC. It encodes CAWGQLAGGRRSSYNEQFF.

CDR3 nucleotide sequence: TGTGCCAGCAGTTACTTCGACAGGGGGGTGGGCTATGGCTACACCTTC. Its protein is CASSYFDRGVGYGYTF. This chain connects TRBV6-5 to TRBJ1-2; TRBD1 aligns across 9 bases. Germline assignment: CDR1 MNHEY and CDR2 SVGAGI. CDR3 length equals 16 residues. V dropped 1 base and J dropped 4; count of bases not matched to a gene: 7.

This sequence joins TRBV4-2 and TRBJ2-2; 8 positions agree with TRBD1. This CDR3 has 15 amino acids. Germline trimming cut 3 bases from V and 4 bases from J; bases unmatched to any gene: 4. Germline lookup yields CDR1 LGHNA and CDR2 YNFKEQ. CDR3 nucleotide sequence: TGTGCCAGCAGCCAGGACAGGGTTCCCACCGGGGAGCTGTTTTTT. Protein sequence: CASSQDRVPTGELFF.

CDR3 nucleotides: TGTGCCAGCAGCTCAACCAGTAATATTGCGGGGTCGGCGGACGAGCAGTACTTC. This translates into CASSSTSNIAGSADEQYF. V usage is TRBV5-6 and J usage is TRBJ2-7, with D perhaps TRBD2 (6 bases). Per the germline V gene, CDR1 is SGHDT and CDR2 is YYEEEE. The CDR3 has 18 residues. The ends were cut back, 3 bases at V and 5 bases at J, with 27 bases in the middle.

This chain joins TRBV27 and TRBJ2-7; TRBD2 matches at 7 bases. This CDR3 region has 14 residues. Per germline, CDR1 MNHEY and CDR2 SMNVEV (reference sequence). Trimming at V came to 5 bases and at J to 0 bases, leaving 4 bases not matched to a gene. The CDR3 DNA is TGTGCCAGCAGTGCTAGCGGACCCTCCTACGAGCAGTACTTC. Translating it yields CASSASGPSYEQYF.

The V call is TRBV29-1, the J call TRBJ2-2; 8 bases line up with TRBD1. Germline values: CDR1 SQVTM, CDR2 ANQGSEA. This CDR3 contains 14 residues. Unmatched junction bases numbered 5, after V lost 6 bases and J lost 2 bases. The DNA for the CDR3 is TGCAGCGTACAGACAGGGGCTAACACCGGGGAGCTGTTTTTT. Its translation: CSVQTGANTGELFF.

V usage is TRBV15 and J usage is TRBJ2-7; TRBD2 is a possible D gene (6 bases). Trimming removed 5 bases from V and 4 bases from J, with 18 bases in between. Per germline, CDR1 LNHNV and CDR2 YYDKDF (reference sequence). This CDR3 comprises 15 residues. CDR3 bases: TGTGCCACCAGCCCGAGACGGGGGAGCCTTTACGAGCAGTACTTC. Amino acids: CATSPRRGSLYEQYF.

DNA of the CDR3: TGCGCCAGCAGCCAGGGCCCAGGGGGCCCCTACAATGAGCAGTTCTTC. Translating gives CASSQGPGGPYNEQFF. The chain carries TRBV4-1 and TRBJ2-1; 8 positions agree with TRBD1. J lost 2 bases, V lost 3 bases, and 6 bases had no gene match. The germline gives CDR1 MGHRA, CDR2 YSYEKL. The CDR3 totals 16 residues.

The J gene is TRBJ2-2, the V gene TRBV7-7; D call uncertain. The V gene's germline CDR1 is SSHAT and CDR2 FNYEAQ (reference sequence). There are 13 residues in the CDR3. V lost 5 bases to trimming and J lost 1 base, with 5 bases between them. CDR3 protein: CASSAKNTGELFF. CDR3 nucleotide sequence: TGTGCCAGCAGCGCGAAGAACACCGGGGAGCTGTTTTTT.

This chain uses TRBV19 with TRBJ1-6; TRBD1 matches at 7 bases. The CDR3 consists of 16 residues. Germline CDR1 is LNHDA and CDR2 is SQIVND (reference sequence). V shed 4 bases and J 4 bases; nucleotides not matched to a gene: 7. In DNA, the CDR3 is TGTGCCAGTAGTAGACCCCCGGGACAGTATAATTCACCCCTCCACTTT. The encoded protein is CASSRPPGQYNSPLHF.